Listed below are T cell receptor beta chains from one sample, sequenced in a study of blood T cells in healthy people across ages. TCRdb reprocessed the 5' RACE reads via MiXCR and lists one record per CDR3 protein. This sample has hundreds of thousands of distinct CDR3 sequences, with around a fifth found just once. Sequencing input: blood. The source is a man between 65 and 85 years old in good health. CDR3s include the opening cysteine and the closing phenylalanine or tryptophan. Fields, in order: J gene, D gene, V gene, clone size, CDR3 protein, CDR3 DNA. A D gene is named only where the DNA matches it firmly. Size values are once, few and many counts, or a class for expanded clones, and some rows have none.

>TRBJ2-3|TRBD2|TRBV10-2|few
CASSVGRGGTDTQYF
TGCGCCAGCAGTGTTGGGCGGGGGGGTACAGATACGCAGTATTTT
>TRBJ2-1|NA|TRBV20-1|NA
CSARSNGQFF
TGCAGTGCTAGAAGCAATGGGCAGTTCTTC
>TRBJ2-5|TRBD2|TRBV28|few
CASSLRGLAGGLYETQYF
TGTGCCAGCAGTTTACGCGGACTAGCGGGGGGGCTCTATGAGACCCAGTACTTC
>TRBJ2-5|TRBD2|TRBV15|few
CATSREGLQETQYF
TGTGCCACCAGCAGAGAGGGACTACAAGAGACCCAGTACTTC
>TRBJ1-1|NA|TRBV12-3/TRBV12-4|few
CASSQEELSWMNTEAFF
TGTGCCAGCAGTCAAGAGGAGCTCTCCTGGATGAACACTGAAGCTTTCTTT
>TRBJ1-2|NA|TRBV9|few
CASSVGNPRGHGYTF
TGTGCCAGCAGCGTAGGAAACCCCCGGGGGCATGGCTACACCTTC
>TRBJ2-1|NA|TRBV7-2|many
CASSFSGSNEQFF
TGTGCCAGCAGCTTTAGCGGTTCCAATGAGCAGTTCTTC
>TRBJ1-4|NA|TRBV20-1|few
CSVYVSATNEKLFF
TGCAGTGTTTATGTCAGTGCAACTAATGAAAAACTGTTTTTT
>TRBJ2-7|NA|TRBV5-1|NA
CASSSNQGSISYEQYF
TGCGCCAGCAGCTCTAACCAGGGAAGTATTAGCTACGAGCAGTACTTC
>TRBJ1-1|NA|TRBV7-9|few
CASSFAARANTEAFF
TGTGCCAGCAGCTTCGCAGCCCGGGCTAACACTGAAGCTTTCTTT
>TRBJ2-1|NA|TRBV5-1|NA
CASSGKGLDGETKCF
TGCGCCAGCAGCGGAAAAGGACTTGACGGAGAGACCAAGTGCTTC
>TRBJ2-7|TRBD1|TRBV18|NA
CASSLDRERTYGQYF
TGTGCCAGCTCCCTCGACAGGGAGAGGACCTACGGGCAGTACTTC
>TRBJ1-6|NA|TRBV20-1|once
CSARPQGGSPLHF
TGCAGTGCTAGACCCCAGGGTGGTTCACCCCTCCACTTT
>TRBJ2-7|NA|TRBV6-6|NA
CASSYVLDYEQYF
TGTGCCAGCAGTTACGTCTTGGACTACGAGCAGTACTTC
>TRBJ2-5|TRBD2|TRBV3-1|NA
CASSPRFAGGEETQYF
TGTGCCAGCAGCCCCCGATTTGCGGGGGGTGAAGAGACCCAGTACTTC
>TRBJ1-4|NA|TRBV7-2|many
CASSPGVRNEKLFF
TGTGCCAGCAGCCCTGGAGTCAGGAATGAAAAACTGTTTTTT
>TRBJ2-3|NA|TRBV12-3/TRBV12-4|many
CASSKDRAASTDTQYF
TGTGCCAGCAGCAAAGACAGAGCAGCTAGCACAGATACGCAGTATTTT